This T cell receptor (beta chain) was found in a study of early T cells in non-severe SARS-CoV-2 infection. The CDR3 is 13 amino acids. CDR1 and CDR2 from the germline V gene are MNHEY and SVGAGI. Trimming left V 9 bases short and J 5 bases short, with 17 bases between. Unique molecular identifiers tagged individual cDNA molecules. TCRdb called the 5' RACE reads again in MiXCR, with one record for every CDR3 protein. The profile covers about 77,000 distinct CDR3 sequences, with about 12% appearing a single time and roughly a sixth taken by the ten largest. At least ten counts were recorded for this clonotype.

The receptor was derived from an adult who was a healthcare worker with PCR-confirmed SARS-CoV-2 infection or an uninfected control (not recorded which). The donor label of this sample is uncertain. The input for sequencing was whole blood, taken at baseline. The chain has TRBV6-5 and TRBJ2-7; D is undetermined. The CDR3 DNA reads TGTGCCAGTCAGGTACCTGGCCGTGACGAGCAGTACTTC. It translates to CASQVPGRDEQYF.